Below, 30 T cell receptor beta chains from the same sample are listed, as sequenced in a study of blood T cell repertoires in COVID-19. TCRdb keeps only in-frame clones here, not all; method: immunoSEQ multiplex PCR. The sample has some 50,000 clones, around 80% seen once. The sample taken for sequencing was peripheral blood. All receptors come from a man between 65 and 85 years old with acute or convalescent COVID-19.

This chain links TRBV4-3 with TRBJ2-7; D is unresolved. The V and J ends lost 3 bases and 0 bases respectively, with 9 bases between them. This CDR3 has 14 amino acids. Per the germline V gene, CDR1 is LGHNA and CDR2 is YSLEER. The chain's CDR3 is CASSQQVSSYEQYF. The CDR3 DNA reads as TGCGCCAGCAGCCAGCAGGTTAGCTCCTACGAGCAGTACTTC.

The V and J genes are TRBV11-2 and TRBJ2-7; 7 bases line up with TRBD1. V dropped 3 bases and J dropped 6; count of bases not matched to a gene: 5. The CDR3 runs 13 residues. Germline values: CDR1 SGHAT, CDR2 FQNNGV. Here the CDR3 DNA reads TGTGCCAGCAGCTTGTACCGACAGGGCGAGCAGTACTTC. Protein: CASSLYRQGEQYF. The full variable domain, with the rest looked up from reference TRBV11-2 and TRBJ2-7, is EAGVAQSPRYKIIEKRQSVAFWCNPISGHATLYWYQQILGQGPKLLIQFQNNGVVDDSQLPKDRFSAERLKGVDSTLKIQPAKLEDSAVYLCASSLYRQGEQYFGPGTRLTVT.

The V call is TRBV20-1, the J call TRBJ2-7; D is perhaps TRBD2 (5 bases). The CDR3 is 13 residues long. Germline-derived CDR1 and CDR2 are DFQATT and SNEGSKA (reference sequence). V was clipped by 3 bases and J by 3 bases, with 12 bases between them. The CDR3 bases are TGCAGTGCTAGTTTCGGGGAAGACTACGAGCAGTACTTC. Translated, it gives CSASFGEDYEQYF.

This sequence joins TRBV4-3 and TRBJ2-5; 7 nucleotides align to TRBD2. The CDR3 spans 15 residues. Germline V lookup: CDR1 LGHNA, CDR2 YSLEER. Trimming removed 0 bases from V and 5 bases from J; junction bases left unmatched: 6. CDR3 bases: TGCGCCAGCAGCCAAGACCCAGCGGGGCGGGAGACCCAGTACTTC. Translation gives CASSQDPAGRETQYF.

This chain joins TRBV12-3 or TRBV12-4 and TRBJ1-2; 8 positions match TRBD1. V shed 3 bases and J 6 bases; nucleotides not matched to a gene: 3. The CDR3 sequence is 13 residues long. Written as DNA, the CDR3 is TGTGCCAGCAGTTTTGGACAGGGCCATGGCTACACCTTC. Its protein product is CASSFGQGHGYTF.

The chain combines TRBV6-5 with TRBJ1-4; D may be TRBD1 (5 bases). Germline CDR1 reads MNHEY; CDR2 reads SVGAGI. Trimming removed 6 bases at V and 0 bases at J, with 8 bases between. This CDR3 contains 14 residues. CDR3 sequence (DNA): TGTGCCAGCAGGTCGGGGGCAACTAATGAAAAACTGTTTTTT. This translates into CASRSGATNEKLFF.

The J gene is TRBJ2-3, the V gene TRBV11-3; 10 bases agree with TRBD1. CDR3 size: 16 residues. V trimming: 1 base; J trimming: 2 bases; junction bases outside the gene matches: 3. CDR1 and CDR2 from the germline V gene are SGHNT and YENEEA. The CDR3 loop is CASSLGGTGATDTQYF. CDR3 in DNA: TGTGCCAGCAGCTTAGGGGGGACAGGGGCCACAGATACGCAGTATTTT.

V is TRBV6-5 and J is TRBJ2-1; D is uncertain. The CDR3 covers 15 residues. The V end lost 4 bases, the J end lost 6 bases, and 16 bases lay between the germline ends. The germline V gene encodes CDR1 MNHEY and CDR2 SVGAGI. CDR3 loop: CASSSPDKAINEQFF. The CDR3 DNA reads TGTGCCAGCAGTTCCCCCGACAAGGCCATCAATGAGCAGTTCTTC.

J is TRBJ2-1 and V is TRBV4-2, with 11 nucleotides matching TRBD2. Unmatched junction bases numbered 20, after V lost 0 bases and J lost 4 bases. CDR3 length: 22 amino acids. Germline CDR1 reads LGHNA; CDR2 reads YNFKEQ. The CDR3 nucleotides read TGTGCCAGCAGCCAAGATCGATTTCCGGGACTAGCGGACAAAGTACAATACAATGAGCAGTTCTTC. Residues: CASSQDRFPGLADKVQYNEQFF.

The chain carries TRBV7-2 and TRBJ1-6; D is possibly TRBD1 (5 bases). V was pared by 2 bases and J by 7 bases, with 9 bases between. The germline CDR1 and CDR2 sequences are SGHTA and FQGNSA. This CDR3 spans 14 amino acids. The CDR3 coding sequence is TGTGCCAGCAGCTTAATTGGGGCGAATTCACCCCTCCACTTT. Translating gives CASSLIGANSPLHF.

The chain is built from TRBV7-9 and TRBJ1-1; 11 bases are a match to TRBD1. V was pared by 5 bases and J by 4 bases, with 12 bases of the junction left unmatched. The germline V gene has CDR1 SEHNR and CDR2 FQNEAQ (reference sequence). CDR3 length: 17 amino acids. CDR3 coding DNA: TGTGCCAGCAGCCACGGAGGGGGACAGGGGGTTATCACTGAAGCTTTCTTT. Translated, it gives CASSHGGGQGVITEAFF.

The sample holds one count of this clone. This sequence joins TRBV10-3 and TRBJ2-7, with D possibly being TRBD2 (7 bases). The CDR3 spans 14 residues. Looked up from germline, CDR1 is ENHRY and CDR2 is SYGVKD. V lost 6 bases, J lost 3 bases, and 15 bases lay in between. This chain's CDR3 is CAISLGRDNYEQYF. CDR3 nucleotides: TGTGCCATCAGCTTAGGGAGGGACAACTACGAGCAGTACTTC.

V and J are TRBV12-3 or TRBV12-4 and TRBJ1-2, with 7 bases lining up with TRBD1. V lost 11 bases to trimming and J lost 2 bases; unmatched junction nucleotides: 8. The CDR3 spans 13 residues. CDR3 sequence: CASRTGVNYGYTF. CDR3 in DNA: TGTGCCTCCCGGACAGGAGTAAACTATGGCTACACCTTC.

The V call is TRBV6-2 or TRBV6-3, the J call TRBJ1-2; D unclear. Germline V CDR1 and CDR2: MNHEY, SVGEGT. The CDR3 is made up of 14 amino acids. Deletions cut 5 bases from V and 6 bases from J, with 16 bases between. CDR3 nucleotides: TGTGCCAGCAGTCGGCCCGCCCAACGGGATGGCTACACCTTC. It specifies CASSRPAQRDGYTF.

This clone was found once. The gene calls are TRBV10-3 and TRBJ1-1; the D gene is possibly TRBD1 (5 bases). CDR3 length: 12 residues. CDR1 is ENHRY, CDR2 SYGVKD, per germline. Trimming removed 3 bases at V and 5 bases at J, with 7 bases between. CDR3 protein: CAISDQGTEAFF. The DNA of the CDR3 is TGTGCCATCAGTGACCAGGGTACTGAAGCTTTCTTT.

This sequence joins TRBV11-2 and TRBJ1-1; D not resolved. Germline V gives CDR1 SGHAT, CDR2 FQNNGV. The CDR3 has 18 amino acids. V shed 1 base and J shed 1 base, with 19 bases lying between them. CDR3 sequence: CASSLASGEPGWNTEAFF. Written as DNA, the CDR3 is TGTGCCAGCAGCTTAGCTTCCGGGGAGCCCGGTTGGAACACTGAAGCTTTCTTT.

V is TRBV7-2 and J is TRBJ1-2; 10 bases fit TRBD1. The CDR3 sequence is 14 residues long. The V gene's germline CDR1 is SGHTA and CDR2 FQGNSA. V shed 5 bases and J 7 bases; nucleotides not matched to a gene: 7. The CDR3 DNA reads TGTGCCAGCAGCCCGGCTGGGACAGGGGTTGGCTACACCTTC. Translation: CASSPAGTGVGYTF.

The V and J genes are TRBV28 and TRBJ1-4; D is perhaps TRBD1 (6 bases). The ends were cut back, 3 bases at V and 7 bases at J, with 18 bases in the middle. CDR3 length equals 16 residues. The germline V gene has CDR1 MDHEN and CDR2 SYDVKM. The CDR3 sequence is CASSFSRGGVGEKLFF. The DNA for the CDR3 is TGTGCCAGCAGTTTTTCCCGCGGGGGCGTAGGTGAAAAACTGTTTTTT.

CDR3 protein: CASSYAAGQGKNEQFF. CDR3 DNA: TGTGCCAGCAGTTACGCCGCCGGACAGGGGAAGAATGAGCAGTTCTTC. This chain uses TRBV6-5 with TRBJ2-1; 9 bases are shared with TRBD1. There are 16 residues in the CDR3. V was clipped by 2 bases and J by 7 bases; unmatched bases: 9. From germline, CDR1 is MNHEY and CDR2 SVGAGI.

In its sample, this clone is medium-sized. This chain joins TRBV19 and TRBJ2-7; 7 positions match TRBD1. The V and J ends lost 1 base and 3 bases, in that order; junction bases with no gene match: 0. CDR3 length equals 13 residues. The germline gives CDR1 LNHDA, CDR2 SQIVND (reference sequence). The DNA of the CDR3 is TGTGCCAGTAGTATAGCAGGGGGCTACGAGCAGTACTTC. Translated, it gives CASSIAGGYEQYF.

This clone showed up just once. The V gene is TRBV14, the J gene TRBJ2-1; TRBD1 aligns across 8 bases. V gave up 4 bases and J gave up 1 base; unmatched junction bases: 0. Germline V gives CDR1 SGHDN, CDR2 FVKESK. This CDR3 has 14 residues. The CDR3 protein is CASSRQGSYNEQFF. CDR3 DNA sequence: TGTGCCAGCAGCCGACAGGGGTCCTACAATGAGCAGTTCTTC.

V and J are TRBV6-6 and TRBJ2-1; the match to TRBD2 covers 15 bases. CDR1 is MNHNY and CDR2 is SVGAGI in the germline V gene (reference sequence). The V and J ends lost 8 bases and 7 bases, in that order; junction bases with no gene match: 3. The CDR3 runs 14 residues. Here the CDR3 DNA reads TGTGCCAGCGAAGGGACTAGCGGGAGGAATGAGCAGTTCTTC. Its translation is CASEGTSGRNEQFF.

Here the CDR3 DNA reads TGTGCCAGCTCACCCGCCAGGGCCTCACCTAATGAAAAACTGTTTTTT. Residues: CASSPARASPNEKLFF. This chain joins TRBV18 and TRBJ1-4, with D possibly being TRBD1 (5 bases). The CDR3 extends over 16 amino acids. V dropped 3 bases and J dropped 3 bases, with 14 bases sitting between them. Germline CDR1 KGHSH, CDR2 LQKENI.

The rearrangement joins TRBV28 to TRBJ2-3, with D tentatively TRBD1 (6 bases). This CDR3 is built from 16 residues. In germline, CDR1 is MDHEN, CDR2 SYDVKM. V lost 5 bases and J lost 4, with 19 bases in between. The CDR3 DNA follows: TGTGCCAGCAGTGGTACGGCAGGGGTCGAATCAGATACGCAGTATTTT. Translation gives CASSGTAGVESDTQYF.

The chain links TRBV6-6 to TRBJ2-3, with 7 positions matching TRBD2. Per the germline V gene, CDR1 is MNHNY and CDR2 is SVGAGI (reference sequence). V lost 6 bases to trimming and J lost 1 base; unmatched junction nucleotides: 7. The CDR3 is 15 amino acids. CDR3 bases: TGTGCCAGCAGGGGAGGGGCGGGACGCACAGATACGCAGTATTTT. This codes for CASRGGAGRTDTQYF.

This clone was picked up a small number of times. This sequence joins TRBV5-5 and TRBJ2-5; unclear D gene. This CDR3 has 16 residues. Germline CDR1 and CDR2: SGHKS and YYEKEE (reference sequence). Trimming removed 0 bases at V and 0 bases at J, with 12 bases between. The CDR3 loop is CASSLGLATYQETQYF. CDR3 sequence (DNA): TGTGCCAGCAGCTTGGGACTCGCAACTTACCAAGAGACCCAGTACTTC.

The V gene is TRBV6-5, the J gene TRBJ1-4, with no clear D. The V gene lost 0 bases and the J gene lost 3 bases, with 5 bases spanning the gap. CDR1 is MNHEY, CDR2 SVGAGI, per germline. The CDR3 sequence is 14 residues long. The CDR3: CASSYSQSNEKLFF. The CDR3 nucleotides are TGTGCCAGCAGTTACTCCCAGTCTAATGAAAAACTGTTTTTT.

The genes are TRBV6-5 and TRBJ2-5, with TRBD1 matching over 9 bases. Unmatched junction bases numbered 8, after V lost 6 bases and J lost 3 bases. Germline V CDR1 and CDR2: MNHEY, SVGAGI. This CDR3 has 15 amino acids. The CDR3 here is CASRKQGAGKETQYF. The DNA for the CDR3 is TGTGCCAGCAGGAAACAGGGGGCGGGAAAAGAGACCCAGTACTTC.

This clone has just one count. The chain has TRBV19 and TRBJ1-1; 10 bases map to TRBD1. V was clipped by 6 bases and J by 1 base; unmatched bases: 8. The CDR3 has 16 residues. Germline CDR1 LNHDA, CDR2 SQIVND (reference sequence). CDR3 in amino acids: CASRDRGQAPNTEAFF. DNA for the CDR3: TGTGCCAGTAGAGACAGGGGGCAGGCACCGAACACTGAAGCTTTCTTT.

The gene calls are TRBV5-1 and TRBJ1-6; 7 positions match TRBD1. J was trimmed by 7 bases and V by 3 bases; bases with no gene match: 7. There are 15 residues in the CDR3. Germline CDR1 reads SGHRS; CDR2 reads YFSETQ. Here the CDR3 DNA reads TGCGCCAGCAGCTCACAGGGGATTGGGAATTCACCCCTCCACTTT. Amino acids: CASSSQGIGNSPLHF.